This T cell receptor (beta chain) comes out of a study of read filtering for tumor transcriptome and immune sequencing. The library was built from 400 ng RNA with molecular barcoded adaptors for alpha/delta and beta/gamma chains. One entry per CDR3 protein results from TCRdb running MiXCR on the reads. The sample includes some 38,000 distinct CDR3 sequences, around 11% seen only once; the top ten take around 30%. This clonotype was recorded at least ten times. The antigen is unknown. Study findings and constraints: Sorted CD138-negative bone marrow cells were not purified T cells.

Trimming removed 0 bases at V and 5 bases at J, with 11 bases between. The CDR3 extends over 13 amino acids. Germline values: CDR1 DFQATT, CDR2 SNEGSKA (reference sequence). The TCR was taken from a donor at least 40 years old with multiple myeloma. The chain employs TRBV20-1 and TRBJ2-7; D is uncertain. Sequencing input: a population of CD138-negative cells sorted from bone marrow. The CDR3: CSAREPVRDEQYF. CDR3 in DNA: TGCAGTGCTAGAGAGCCGGTCCGGGACGAGCAGTACTTC.